This TCR beta chain is drawn from a study of beta chain features in type 1 diabetes. Notes on the study in general: People with Type 1 diabetes carried modestly yet significantly shorter TCRB CDR3s in all four CD4+ subsets. Type 1 diabetes patients showed fewer insertions and more deletions at VDJ junctions. The study found that naive, central memory and Treg TCRB repertoires appeared more similar in patients than in healthy donors.

All sorted populations exceeded 95% purity. A word on this clone: Its antigen is undetermined.

Expressed TCRB transcripts got sequenced, as all isolated RNA was reverse transcribed. The study sequenced naive, central memory and regulatory T cell samples to an average of about 4 million reads. Using immunoSEQ multiplex PCR, the repertoire was profiled, and TCRdb retains in-frame clones only, with some absent. The sample lists over 100,000 clones, approximately 16% occurring once. The CDR3 totals 14 residues. V was pared by 7 bases and J by 3 bases, with 18 bases between. Germline V lookup: CDR1 GTSNPN, CDR2 SVGIG (reference sequence). This clonotype was sampled from a man aged 30 to 45 with type 1 diabetes. This sequence joins TRBV30 and TRBJ1-2; TRBD1 is a possible D gene (5 bases). Sample: central memory CD4+ T cells from blood. CDR3 loop: CASNWGLEDYGYTF. Written as DNA, the CDR3 is TGTGCCTCAAACTGGGGACTAGAAGACTATGGCTACACCTTC.